The present T cell receptor (beta chain) was sequenced within a study of blood T cell repertoires in COVID-19. About the research overall: Collection of acute and convalescent COVID-19 samples took place in the United States, Italy and Spain. PBMCs, B-cell-depleted T cells, or T cells were the source of the cDNA or gDNA that made up the material.

Germline V gene sequence: CDR1 SQVTM, CDR2 ANQGSEA. The length of the CDR3 is 12 residues. A note on this clone: At one end, the junction sequence differs from germline, possibly due to a read error.

Original methodology: Amplification of reference gene primers provided the estimated nucleated cell counts. Libraries were prepared by immunoSEQ multiplex PCR; TCRdb keeps only in-frame clonotypes and omits some of them. V and J calls and clone size are given by that table; D and trimming were obtained from the DNA. The sample yields roughly 36,000 clones, approximately 85% seen once. This sequence originates from a man in his sixties with active COVID-19. The chain links TRBV29-1 to TRBJ2-2, with D possibly TRBD1 on 6 matching bases. The source material was peripheral blood. The CDR3 DNA reads as TGCAGCGTGGAAGGACAGCCCGGGGAGCTGTTTTTT. It yields the protein CSVEGQPGELFF.